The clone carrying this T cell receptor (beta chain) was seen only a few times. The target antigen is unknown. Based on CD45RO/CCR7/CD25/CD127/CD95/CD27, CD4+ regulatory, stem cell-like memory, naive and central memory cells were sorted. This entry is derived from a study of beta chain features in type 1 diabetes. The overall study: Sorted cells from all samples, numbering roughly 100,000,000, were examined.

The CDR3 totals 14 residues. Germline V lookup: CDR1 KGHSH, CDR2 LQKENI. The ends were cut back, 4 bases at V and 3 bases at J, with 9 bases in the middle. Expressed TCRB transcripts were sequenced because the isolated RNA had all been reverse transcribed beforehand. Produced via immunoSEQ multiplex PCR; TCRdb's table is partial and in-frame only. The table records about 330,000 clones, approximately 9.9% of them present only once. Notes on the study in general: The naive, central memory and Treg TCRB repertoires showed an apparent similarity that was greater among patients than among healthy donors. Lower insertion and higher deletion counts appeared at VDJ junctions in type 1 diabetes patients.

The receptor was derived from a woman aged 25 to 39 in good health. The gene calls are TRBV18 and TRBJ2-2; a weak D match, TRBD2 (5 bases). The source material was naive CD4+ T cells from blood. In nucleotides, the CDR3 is TGTGCCAGCTCACTCGGACTCGACACCGGGGAGCTGTTTTTT. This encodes CASSLGLDTGELFF. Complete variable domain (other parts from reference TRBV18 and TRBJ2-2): NAGVMQNPRHLVRRRGQEARLRCSPMKGHSHVYWYRQLPEEGLKFMVYLQKENIIDESGMPKERFSAEFPKEGPSILRIQQVVRGDSAAYFCASSLGLDTGELFFGEGSRLTVL.